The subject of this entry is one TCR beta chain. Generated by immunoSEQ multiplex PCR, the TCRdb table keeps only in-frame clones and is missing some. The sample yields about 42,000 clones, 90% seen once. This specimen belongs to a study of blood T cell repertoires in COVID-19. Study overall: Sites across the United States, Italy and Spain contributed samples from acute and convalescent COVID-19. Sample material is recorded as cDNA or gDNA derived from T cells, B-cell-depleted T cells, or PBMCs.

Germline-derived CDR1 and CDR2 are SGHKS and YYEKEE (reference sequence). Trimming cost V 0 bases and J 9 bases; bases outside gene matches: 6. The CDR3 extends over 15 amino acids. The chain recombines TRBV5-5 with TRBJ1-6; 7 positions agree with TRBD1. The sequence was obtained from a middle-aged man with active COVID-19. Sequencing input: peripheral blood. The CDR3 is CASSLGAGGISPLHF. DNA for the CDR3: TGTGCCAGCAGCTTGGGTGCAGGGGGAATTTCACCCCTCCACTTT.